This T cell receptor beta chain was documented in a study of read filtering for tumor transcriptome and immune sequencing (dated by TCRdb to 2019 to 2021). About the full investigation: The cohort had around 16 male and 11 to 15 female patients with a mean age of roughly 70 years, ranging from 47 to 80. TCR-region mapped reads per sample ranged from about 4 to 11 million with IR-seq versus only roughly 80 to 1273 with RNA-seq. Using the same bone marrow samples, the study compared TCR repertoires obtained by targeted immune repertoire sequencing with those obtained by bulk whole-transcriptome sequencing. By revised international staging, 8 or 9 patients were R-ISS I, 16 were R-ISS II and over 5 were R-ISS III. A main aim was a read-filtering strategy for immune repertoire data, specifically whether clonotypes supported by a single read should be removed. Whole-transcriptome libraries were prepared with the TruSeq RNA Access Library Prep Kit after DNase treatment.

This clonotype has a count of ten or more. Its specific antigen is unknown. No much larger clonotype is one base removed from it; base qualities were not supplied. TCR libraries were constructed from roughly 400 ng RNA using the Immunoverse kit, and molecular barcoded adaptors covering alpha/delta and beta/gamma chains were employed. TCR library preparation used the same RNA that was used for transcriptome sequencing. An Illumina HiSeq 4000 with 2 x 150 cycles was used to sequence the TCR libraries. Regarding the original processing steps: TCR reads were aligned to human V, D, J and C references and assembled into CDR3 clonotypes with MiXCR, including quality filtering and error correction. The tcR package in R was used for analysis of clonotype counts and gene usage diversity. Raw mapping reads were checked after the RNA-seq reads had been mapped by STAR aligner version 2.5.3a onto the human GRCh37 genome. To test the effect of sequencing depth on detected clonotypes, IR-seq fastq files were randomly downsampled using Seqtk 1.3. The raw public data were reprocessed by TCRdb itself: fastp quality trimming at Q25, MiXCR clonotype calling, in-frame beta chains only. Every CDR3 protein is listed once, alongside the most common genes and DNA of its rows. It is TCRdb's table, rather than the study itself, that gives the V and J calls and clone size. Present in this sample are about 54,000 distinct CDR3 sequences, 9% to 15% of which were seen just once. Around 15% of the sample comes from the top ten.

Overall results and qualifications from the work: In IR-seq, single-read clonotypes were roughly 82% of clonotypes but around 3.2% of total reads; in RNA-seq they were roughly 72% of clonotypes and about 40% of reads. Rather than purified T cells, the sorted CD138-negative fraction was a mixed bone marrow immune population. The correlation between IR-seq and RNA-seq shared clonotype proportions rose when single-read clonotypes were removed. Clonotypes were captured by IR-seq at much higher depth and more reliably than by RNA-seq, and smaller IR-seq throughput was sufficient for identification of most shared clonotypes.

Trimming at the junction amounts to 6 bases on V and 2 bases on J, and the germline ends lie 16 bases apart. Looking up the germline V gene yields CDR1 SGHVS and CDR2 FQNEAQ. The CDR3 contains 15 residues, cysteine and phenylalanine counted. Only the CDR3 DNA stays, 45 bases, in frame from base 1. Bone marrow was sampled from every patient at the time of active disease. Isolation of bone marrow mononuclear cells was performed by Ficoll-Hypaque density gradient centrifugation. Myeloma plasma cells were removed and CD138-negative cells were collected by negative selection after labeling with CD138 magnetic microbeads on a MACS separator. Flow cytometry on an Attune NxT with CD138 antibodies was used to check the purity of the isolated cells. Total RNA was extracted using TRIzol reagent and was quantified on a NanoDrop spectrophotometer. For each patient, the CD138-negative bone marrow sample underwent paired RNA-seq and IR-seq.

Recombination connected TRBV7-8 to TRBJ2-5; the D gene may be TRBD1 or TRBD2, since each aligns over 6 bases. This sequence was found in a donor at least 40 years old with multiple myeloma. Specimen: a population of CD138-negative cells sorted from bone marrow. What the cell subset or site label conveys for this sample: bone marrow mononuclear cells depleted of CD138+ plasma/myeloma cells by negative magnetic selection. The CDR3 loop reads CASRGIGGGQETQYF. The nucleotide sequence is TGTGCCAGCAGGGGGATCGGAGGGGGACAAGAGACCCAGTACTTC.